This T cell receptor (beta chain) was sequenced for a study of brain T cells in children with intractable seizures. General study results and limits: Only CDR3 sequence similarity suggested viral specificity, without known HCMV serostatus. Clones missing pre-surgery may reflect undersampling of that blood sample.

Generated by immunoSEQ multiplex PCR, the TCRdb table keeps only in-frame clones and is missing some. The table includes more than 40,000 clones, around 90% detected once. Sequencing was limited to surgery cases with top T cell transcript signatures in brain tissue. At least one anti-epileptic drug was given before surgery. As regards this clone: Its antigen is undetermined.

The source was peripheral blood, collected at surgery. This TCR derives from a girl aged 2 to 9 with tuberous sclerosis and intractable seizures.

This CDR3 reads CAWSVGSDTQYF. In DNA, the CDR3 is TGTGCCTGGAGTGTTGGGTCAGATACGCAGTATTTT. This chain joins TRBV30 and TRBJ2-3; D uncertain. The CDR3 length is 12 residues. The germline CDR1 and CDR2 sequences are GTSNPN and SVGIG (reference sequence). The V end was cut by 0 bases, the J end by 4 bases, with 5 bases between.